This TCR beta chain was recovered during a study of CD8+CD57+ T cells in acquired aplastic anemia. Study-wide background: Sorted CD4+ and CD8+ cells gave a mean 3.2 ug DNA, range roughly 0.18 to 27.4 ug. Roughly 9.9 million reads, on average, were obtained for CD4+ cells from healthy donors. Study-level findings and limits: Overlap between patients and controls comprised about 28 CD8+ CDR3 sequences. Patients were compared with controls for CD8+ Simpson's diversity, and no significant difference emerged.

About this clonotype: What it binds is unknown.

It was genomic DNA that served as the template for profiling TCR beta VDJ and CDR3. TCRdb recomputed calls from the reads with MiXCR, one row per CDR3 protein. Found here are 400,000 to 450,000 distinct CDR3 sequences, just under 70% of them singletons; the top ten hold less than 4%. CDR3 length: 15 residues. From germline, CDR1 is SGHRS and CDR2 YFSETQ. J gave up 6 bases and V 2 bases, and 5 bases lay outside the gene matches. This clonotype was sampled from a human donor in good health, serving as a control. The V and J genes are TRBV5-1 and TRBJ2-1; TRBD2 matches 10 bases. Material for sequencing was sorted CD4+, CD8+, or CD8+CD57+ T cells (not recorded which) from PBMCs. CDR3 amino acids: CASSLAVAGGNEQFF. The CDR3 DNA follows: TGCGCCAGCAGCTTAGCTGTAGCGGGGGGCAATGAGCAGTTCTTC.